The T cell receptor beta chain under discussion was sequenced for a study of T cell responses to AZD1222 COVID-19 vaccine. Overall study findings and caveats: Along spike, vaccine-associated CD4 TCRs were found throughout, with dominance at 160-218 and 743-854. Possibly, clonal diversity was underestimated; donors were largely white British and included more females.

The CDR3 spans 17 residues. V gave up 0 bases and J gave up 7 bases, with 22 bases separating them. In germline, CDR1 is SGHNT, CDR2 YYREEE (reference sequence). In the case of this clone: The antigen remains unidentified.

Data came from immunoSEQ multiplex PCR; TCRdb stores just in-frame clones and leaves some out. The data contain some 180,000 clones, 87% of them singletons. Here the sequenced sample was peripheral blood, taken 28 days after the second AZD1222 dose. The receptor comes from an adult who received the AZD1222 COVID-19 vaccine. V and J are TRBV5-4 and TRBJ2-5, with D possibly being TRBD2 (5 bases). The CDR3 DNA reads TGTGCCAGCAGCTTGGAATCCGGGGTGGCCCTTTCAGCGACCCAGTACTTC. Encoded protein: CASSLESGVALSATQYF.